Below, 28 T cell receptor beta chains from the same sample are listed, as sequenced in a study of T-cell memory formation after mild COVID-19. TCRdb reprocessed the 5' RACE reads via MiXCR and lists one record per CDR3 protein. The data contain approximately 230,000 distinct CDR3 sequences, over 15% of them singletons. What was sequenced was PBMCs or a T cell subset sorted from them (not recorded which). These receptors originate from a man between 18 and 29 years old who had mild COVID-19 (a few samples of this study predate the infection). Cell type and time point are not known.

A few counts support this clonotype. The V gene is TRBV2, the J gene TRBJ2-7; 8 bases align to TRBD2. This CDR3 spans 15 amino acids. V gave up 4 bases and J gave up 7 bases; unmatched junction bases: 12. Looked up from germline, CDR1 is SNHLY and CDR2 is FYNNEI. In DNA form, the CDR3 reads TGTGCCAGCAGTGTAAACGGGGGGGCCGTGGAAGAGCAGTACTTC. Residues: CASSVNGGAVEEQYF.

The V gene is TRBV12-3 or TRBV12-4, the J gene TRBJ2-5, with 10 bases fitting TRBD2. With V trimmed by 6 bases and J by 7 bases, 5 bases remained unmatched. This CDR3 comprises 13 residues. The CDR3 nucleotides read TGTGCCAGCAGAGGGACTAGCGCCGGGACCCAGTACTTC. Translation gives CASRGTSAGTQYF.

This chain joins TRBV20-1 and TRBJ1-6; no clear D gene. The germline CDR1 and CDR2 sequences are DFQATT and SNEGSKA (reference sequence). Trimming took off 1 base at V and 11 bases at J, with 24 bases between the two ends. This CDR3 is built from 17 residues. The CDR3 reads CSARGLTTPSLSAPLHF. Written as DNA, the CDR3 is TGCAGTGCTAGAGGGTTGACAACCCCATCATTGAGCGCACCCCTCCACTTT.

This chain links TRBV24-1 with TRBJ2-2; a weak D match, TRBD2 (5 bases). Germline CDR1 and CDR2: KGHDR and SFDVKD. The CDR3 is made up of 16 amino acids. Trimming removed 4 bases at V and 0 bases at J, with 11 bases between. As DNA, the CDR3 is TGTGCCACCAGTGACTCGGGAAACGCGAACACCGGGGAGCTGTTTTTT. It encodes CATSDSGNANTGELFF.

This clonotype was seen a few times. V gene TRBV5-1 combines with J gene TRBJ2-7; 7 bases are shared with TRBD1. Trimming cost V 3 bases and J 6 bases; bases outside gene matches: 9. Germline V gene data show CDR1 as SGHRS and CDR2 as YFSETQ. The CDR3 covers 14 residues. CDR3 nucleotide sequence: TGCGCCAGCAGCTCACGACAGGGTAGAACCGAGCAGTACTTC. Translating gives CASSSRQGRTEQYF.

Ten or more counts support this clonotype. The chain uses TRBV29-1 and TRBJ2-2; TRBD1 agrees at 10 bases. The CDR3 consists of 13 residues. The ends lost 7 bases at V and 1 base at J; junction bases unmatched: 0. Germline CDR1 and CDR2: SQVTM and ANQGSEA. The CDR3 DNA is TGCAGCGGGGACAGGGGGAACACCGGGGAGCTGTTTTTT. Its translation: CSGDRGNTGELFF.

This clonotype was observed a few times. The chain carries TRBV10-3 and TRBJ2-2; TRBD1 agrees at 7 bases. Germline lookup yields CDR1 ENHRY and CDR2 SYGVKD. CDR3 length equals 12 residues. The junction had 6 bases not matched to a gene; V was cut back by 7 bases and J by 10 bases. This CDR3 reads CAIKGTVEELFF. The CDR3 DNA reads as TGTGCCATCAAGGGGACAGTGGAGGAGCTGTTTTTT.

This clonotype has a count of ten or more. The chain couples TRBV12-3 or TRBV12-4 to TRBJ2-1, with D maybe TRBD2 (7 bases). Trimming left V 3 bases short and J 2 bases short, with 17 bases between. The CDR3 covers 17 residues. CDR3 DNA: TGTGCCAGCAGTTTGAGTTCGGGGGGCAAAACCTACAATGAGCAGTTCTTC. It yields the protein CASSLSSGGKTYNEQFF.

The CDR3 region has the DNA TGTGCCAGCAGCCCGGGGGGAGGGGCCCTCTACAATGAGCAGTTCTTC. It specifies CASSPGGGALYNEQFF. V usage is TRBV7-2 and J usage is TRBJ2-1; 7 nucleotides agree with TRBD2. This CDR3 spans 16 amino acids. J gave up 3 bases and V 5 bases, and 10 bases lay outside the gene matches. Looked up from germline, CDR1 is SGHTA and CDR2 is FQGNSA.

The V and J genes are TRBV7-2 and TRBJ2-3, with 11 bases matching TRBD2. This CDR3 region has 15 residues. The V and J ends lost 4 bases and 3 bases, in that order; junction bases with no gene match: 3. Germline CDR1 and CDR2: SGHTA and FQGNSA. The chain's CDR3 is CASSYSSGGTDTQYF. The CDR3 region has the DNA TGTGCCAGCAGCTATTCTAGCGGGGGGACAGATACGCAGTATTTT.

This clonotype was seen only a few times. The chain employs TRBV11-2 and TRBJ1-6; D gene ambiguous. Germline lookup yields CDR1 SGHAT and CDR2 FQNNGV. V dropped 9 bases and J dropped 0 bases, with 6 bases sitting between them. This CDR3 contains 13 residues. The CDR3 nucleotides are TGTGCCAGTACCGGCTCCTATAATTCACCCCTCCACTTT. It codes for CASTGSYNSPLHF.

This clonotype was counted only a few times. The rearrangement links TRBV6-5 to TRBJ1-2; D possibly corresponds to TRBD1 (6 bases). The CDR3 runs to 14 residues. Germline V gene data show CDR1 as MNHEY and CDR2 as SVGAGI. Trimming took off 7 bases at V and 4 bases at J, with 16 bases between the two ends. CDR3 protein: CASTNFRGGYGYTF. The CDR3 DNA follows: TGTGCCAGCACCAACTTCCGAGGGGGCTATGGCTACACCTTC.

This clonotype was detected only a few times. The chain is built from TRBV12-3 or TRBV12-4 and TRBJ2-5, with TRBD2 matching over 11 bases. V lost 6 bases and J lost 7; bases outside the gene matches: 16. The length of the CDR3 is 17 residues. The CDR3 protein is CASRSSTSGGTGGTQYF. CDR3 nucleotides: TGTGCCAGCAGGTCCTCTACTAGCGGGGGCACCGGGGGGACCCAGTACTTC.

This chain connects TRBV7-9 to TRBJ1-4, with TRBD1 as a possible D gene (6 bases). The CDR3 consists of 17 residues. V shed 5 bases and J shed 3 bases, with 19 bases lying between them. Per germline, CDR1 SEHNR and CDR2 FQNEAQ (reference sequence). The CDR3, as DNA: TGTGCCAGCAGCCTCCCCGGGGGCTCCGGGGCTAATGAAAAACTGTTTTTT. It is translated as CASSLPGGSGANEKLFF.

This rearrangement joins TRBV12-3 or TRBV12-4 to TRBJ1-1; possible D gene TRBD1, 5 bases. V was shortened by 2 bases and J by 5 bases, with 9 bases between the two germline ends. CDR3 length equals 13 residues. CDR3 nucleotide sequence: TGTGCCAGCAGTTTACTACGGGGGACTGAAGCTTTCTTT. Amino acids: CASSLLRGTEAFF.

This chain links TRBV10-3 with TRBJ1-1; 7 bases match TRBD1. The germline V gene has CDR1 ENHRY and CDR2 SYGVKD. V trimming: 10 bases; J trimming: 7 bases; junction bases outside the gene matches: 12. The CDR3 has 13 amino acids. The CDR3 nucleotides are TGTGCCACCGCCGGGACAGTACTTTTTGAAGCTTTCTTT. As protein: CATAGTVLFEAFF.

The chain links TRBV4-3 to TRBJ2-2, with D tentatively TRBD2 (6 bases). The CDR3 has 14 amino acids. Germline lookup yields CDR1 LGHNA and CDR2 YSLEER. The ends were cut back, 0 bases at V and 7 bases at J, with 9 bases in the middle. CDR3 in amino acids: CASSQEAGYGELFF. As DNA, the CDR3 is TGCGCCAGCAGCCAAGAGGCGGGGTACGGGGAGCTGTTTTTT.

This clonotype was seen many times. The chain has TRBV3-1 and TRBJ1-1, with D unresolved. CDR1 is LGHDT, CDR2 YNNKEL, per germline (reference sequence). V was pared by 2 bases and J by 6 bases, with 10 bases between. The CDR3 is made up of 13 amino acids. CDR3 nucleotides: TGTGCCAGCAGCCAACACCGTCGGGCTGAAGCTTTCTTT. This gives the protein CASSQHRRAEAFF.

This clonotype was detected a few times. This chain connects TRBV5-1 to TRBJ2-3; 13 bases match TRBD2. Per the germline V gene, CDR1 is SGHRS and CDR2 is YFSETQ. The CDR3 extends over 14 amino acids. The trim removed 9 bases at V and 4 bases at J, leaving 5 bases unmatched. In DNA, the CDR3 is TGCGCCACCGGACTAGCGGGGGCCTCAGATACGCAGTATTTT. This encodes CATGLAGASDTQYF. Complete variable domain (other parts from reference TRBV5-1 and TRBJ2-3): KAGVTQTPRYLIKTRGQQVTLSCSPISGHRSVSWYQQTPGQGLQFLFEYFSETQRNKGNFPGRFSGRQFSNSRSEMNVSTLELGDSALYLCATGLAGASDTQYFGPGTRLTVL.

This clonotype was detected only a few times. The chain couples TRBV6-9 to TRBJ2-7; D unclear. The V end lost 2 bases, the J end lost 2 bases, and 7 bases lay between the germline ends. Germline loops: CDR1 MNHGY, CDR2 SVAAGI. CDR3 length: 13 residues. The CDR3 here is CASSYGVPYEQYV. The CDR3 DNA is TGTGCCAGCAGTTATGGAGTGCCCTACGAGCAGTACGTC.

The chain couples TRBV4-1 to TRBJ2-7, with D tentatively TRBD1 or TRBD2 (5 bases each). Between the trimmed V and J ends, which lost 4 bases and 7 bases, there was a span of 17 bases. Germline assignment: CDR1 MGHRA and CDR2 YSYEKL. The CDR3 extends over 14 amino acids. CDR3 in amino acids: CASSPAPGRTEQYF. The CDR3 DNA sequence: TGCGCCAGCAGCCCTGCTCCGGGACGGACAGAGCAGTACTTC.

The V gene is TRBV7-8, the J gene TRBJ2-3; 8 bases align to TRBD1. V dropped 8 bases and J dropped 1; count of bases not matched to a gene: 5. The CDR3 is 14 amino acids. CDR1 and CDR2 from the germline V gene are SGHVS and FQNEAQ. CDR3 sequence (DNA): TGTGCCAGCGGACAGGGTTTGGGCACAGATACGCAGTATTTT. Encoded protein: CASGQGLGTDTQYF.

CDR3 amino acids: CASSPQGGAGANVLTF. CDR3 DNA: TGTGCCAGCAGCCCTCAGGGGGGAGCTGGGGCCAACGTCCTGACTTTC. This rearrangement joins TRBV7-2 to TRBJ2-6; D might be TRBD1 (7 bases). With 5 bases removed from V and 2 bases from J, the gap between germline ends came to 13 bases. The CDR3 runs 16 residues. Looked up from germline, CDR1 is SGHTA and CDR2 is FQGNSA. The whole variable domain, filled in from reference TRBV7-2 and TRBJ2-6, reads GAGVSQSPSNKVTEKGKDVELRCDPISGHTALYWYRQSLGQGLEFLIYFQGNSAPDKSGLPSDRFSAERTGGSVSTLTIQRTQQEDSAVYLCASSPQGGAGANVLTFGAGSRLTVL.

V and J are TRBV6-2 or TRBV6-3 and TRBJ2-1; D tentatively reads TRBD1 or TRBD2 (5 bases each). Trimming stripped 2 bases from V and 2 bases from J, with 13 bases between. Germline V gene data show CDR1 as MNHEY and CDR2 as SVGEGT. The CDR3 totals 16 residues. The CDR3 sequence: CASSYRARGPYNEQFF. For the CDR3, the DNA is TGTGCCAGCAGTTACCGAGCGAGGGGACCCTACAATGAGCAGTTCTTC.

This clonotype turned up a few times. The chain is built from TRBV5-5 and TRBJ1-4; maybe TRBD1 (5 bases). The CDR3 runs to 14 residues. Germline assignment: CDR1 SGHKS and CDR2 YYEKEE (reference sequence). V lost 2 bases to trimming and J lost 3 bases, with 8 bases between them. The CDR3 DNA sequence: TGTGCCAGCAGCTTCAGGGTTGCTAATGAAAAACTGTTTTTT. Translating gives CASSFRVANEKLFF.

The V and J genes are TRBV12-3 or TRBV12-4 and TRBJ1-1; a weak D match, TRBD1 (6 bases). The CDR3 is made up of 13 amino acids. V was shortened by 3 bases and J by 3 bases, with 8 bases between the two germline ends. The CDR3 coding sequence is TGTGCCAGCAGTTTTCGACAGGACACTGAAGCTTTCTTT. This gives the protein CASSFRQDTEAFF.

This clonotype was found many times. The gene calls are TRBV7-2 and TRBJ2-1; TRBD2 aligns across 7 bases. The length of the CDR3 is 16 residues. J lost 7 bases, V lost 2 bases, and 11 bases had no gene match. Germline V lookup: CDR1 SGHTA, CDR2 FQGNSA. The CDR3 here is CASSLSSGAGGNEQFF. As DNA, the CDR3 is TGTGCCAGCAGCTTATCGTCCGGGGCCGGGGGGAATGAGCAGTTCTTC.

CDR3 DNA sequence: TGCAGTGCTAGACCTACTAGCGGTAGCACAGATACGCAGTATTTT. This translates into CSARPTSGSTDTQYF. The gene calls are TRBV20-1 and TRBJ2-3, with 8 bases that match TRBD2. The CDR3 sequence is 15 residues long. Germline V gene data show CDR1 as DFQATT and CDR2 as SNEGSKA (reference sequence). With V trimmed by 2 bases and J by 0 bases, 4 bases remained unmatched.